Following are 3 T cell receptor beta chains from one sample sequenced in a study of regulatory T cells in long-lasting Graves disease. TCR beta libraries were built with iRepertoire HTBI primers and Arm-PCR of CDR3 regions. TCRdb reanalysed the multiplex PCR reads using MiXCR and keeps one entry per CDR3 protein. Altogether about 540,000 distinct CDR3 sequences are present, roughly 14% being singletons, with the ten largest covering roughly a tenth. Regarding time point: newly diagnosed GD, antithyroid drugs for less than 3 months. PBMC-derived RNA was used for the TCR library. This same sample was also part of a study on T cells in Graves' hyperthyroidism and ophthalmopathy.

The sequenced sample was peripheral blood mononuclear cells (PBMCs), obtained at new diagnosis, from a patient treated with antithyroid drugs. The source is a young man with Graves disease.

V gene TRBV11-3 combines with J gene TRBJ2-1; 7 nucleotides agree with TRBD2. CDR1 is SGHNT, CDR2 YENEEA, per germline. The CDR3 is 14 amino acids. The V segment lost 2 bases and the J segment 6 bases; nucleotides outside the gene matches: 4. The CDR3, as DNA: TGTGCCAGCAGCTTACGCGGGAGTAGCAATGAGCAGTTCTTC. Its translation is CASSLRGSSNEQFF. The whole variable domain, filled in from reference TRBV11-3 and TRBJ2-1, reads EAGVVQSPRYKIIEKKQPVAFWCNPISGHNTLYWYLQNLGQGPELLIRYENEEAVDDSQLPKDRFSAERLKGVDSTLKIQPAELGDSAVYLCASSLRGSSNEQFFGPGTRLTVL.

The CDR3 coding sequence is TGTGCCATCAGTGAGTGGGGGGGGCGGGTCACTGAAGCTTTCTTT. The encoded protein is CAISEWGGRVTEAFF. This chain links TRBV10-3 with TRBJ1-1, with a possible D match to TRBD1 (6 bases). CDR1 is ENHRY and CDR2 is SYGVKD in the germline V gene. The V end was cut by 1 base, the J end by 4 bases, with 13 bases between. This CDR3 comprises 15 residues.

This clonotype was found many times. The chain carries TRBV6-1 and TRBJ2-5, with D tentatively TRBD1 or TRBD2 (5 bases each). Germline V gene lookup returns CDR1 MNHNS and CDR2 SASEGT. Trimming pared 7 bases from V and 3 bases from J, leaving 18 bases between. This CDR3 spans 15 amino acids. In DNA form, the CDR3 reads TGTGCCAGCATCCAACGAGGGGCAGGAGAAGAGACCCAGTACTTC. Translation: CASIQRGAGEETQYF.